This is a list of T cell receptor beta chains from one sample in a study of T cell repertoires in cytomegalovirus infection. A single record per CDR3 protein comes from TCRdb applying MiXCR to the reads. The sample lists approximately 170,000 distinct CDR3 sequences; over 13% were seen once. The sequenced sample was PBMCs. These receptors were collected from a human donor in good health (CMV status not recorded). Some clones in this sample may be carry-over from other donors' samples. CDR3s include the opening cysteine and the closing phenylalanine or tryptophan. The D gene is left open where the match is weak. Clone size appears in some rows only: once, few, many, or a class for an expanded clone.

d_call | j_call | v_call | clone_size | cdr3_nt | cdr3_aa
. | TRBJ1-6 | TRBV5-1 | . | TGCGCCAGCAGCCGGGACAAAGATAATTCACCCCTCCACTTT | CASSRDKDNSPLHF
TRBD1 | TRBJ1-1 | TRBV20-1 | . | TGCAGTGCTGGGGACAGGGAAGCTTTCTTT | CSAGDREAFF
. | TRBJ2-2 | TRBV5-1 | many | TGCGCCAGCAGCAATTCTTTAGGGAACACCGGGGAGCTGTTTTTT | CASSNSLGNTGELFF
. | TRBJ2-1 | TRBV28 | . | TGTGCCAGCAGTTTAGAACCACGGGAGCAGTTCTTC | CASSLEPREQFF
. | TRBJ2-2 | TRBV6-5 | few | TGTGCCAGCAGAGCCGGTCTCGGCCTCTACACCGGGGAGCTGTTTTTT | CASRAGLGLYTGELFF
. | TRBJ1-2 | TRBV2 | . | TGTGCCAGCAGAACGGGAAGGGTGAACTATGGCTACACCTTC | CASRTGRVNYGYTF
TRBD2 | TRBJ2-2 | TRBV28 | . | TGTGCCAGCAGTTCCTTAGCGGGAGGGCGTGTCGGGGAGCTGTTTTTT | CASSSLAGGRVGELFF
. | TRBJ2-7 | TRBV29-1 | many | TGCAGCGTTGAGCTACGGGGATACTACGAGCAGTACTTC | CSVELRGYYEQYF
TRBD1 | TRBJ2-3 | TRBV6-2/TRBV6-3 | few | TGTGCCACCACAGGGGGCACGGTAAAGACGCAGTATTTT | CATTGGTVKTQYF
TRBD2 | TRBJ2-7 | TRBV7-2 | many | TGTGCCAGCAGTTTAACTAGCGCGAGTACCTACGAGCAGTACTTC | CASSLTSASTYEQYF
. | TRBJ2-7 | TRBV20-1 | . | TGCAGTGCCTCGGAAGAGTACGAGCAGTACTTC | CSASEEYEQYF
. | TRBJ1-2 | TRBV11-2 | few | TGTGCCAGCAGCTTAGGACTCCCTCTTAACTATGGCTACACCTTC | CASSLGLPLNYGYTF
TRBD1 | TRBJ1-5 | TRBV7-2 | few | TGTGCCAGCAGCCTCAGGACAGGGGGCTTGGGTCAGCCCCAGCATTTT | CASSLRTGGLGQPQHF
TRBD1 | TRBJ2-1 | TRBV19 | . | TGTGCCAGTAGTACGGGACAGGGGCTGGATGAGCAGTTCTTC | CASSTGQGLDEQFF
. | TRBJ2-1 | TRBV7-2 | many | TGTGCCAGCAGCACGAACAATGAGCAGTTCTTC | CASSTNNEQFF
. | TRBJ2-2 | TRBV7-6 | many | TGTGCCAGCAGCAACCGGGGACGAGCCGGGGAGCTGTTTTTT | CASSNRGRAGELFF
. | TRBJ2-3 | TRBV29-1 | . | TGCAGCGTCCGCACCGGCGGCCTGGTTGATACGCAGTATTTT | CSVRTGGLVDTQYF
. | TRBJ2-7 | TRBV19 | . | TGTGCCACAAGGACCACAGCCCCGGGGGAGCAGTACTTC | CATRTTAPGEQYF
. | TRBJ2-7 | TRBV5-1 | . | TGCGCCAGCAGCTTGGTAGGGGGGGACCTCTCCTACGAGCAGTACTTC | CASSLVGGDLSYEQYF
. | TRBJ2-7 | TRBV6-2/TRBV6-3 | few | TGTGCCAGCAGTTTGTCCGGTAAAACCTGGGAGCAGTACTTC | CASSLSGKTWEQYF
. | TRBJ2-2 | TRBV6-2/TRBV6-3 | few | TGTGCCAGCAGTTACATAGGGCGGACAGCTAACACCGGGGAGCTGTTTTTT | CASSYIGRTANTGELFF
TRBD1 | TRBJ2-7 | TRBV7-8 | . | TGTGCCAGCAGCTCCCTGTGGCCCCGGACAGGGAGAGAGCAGTACTTC | CASSSLWPRTGREQYF
. | TRBJ1-1 | TRBV14 | many | TGTGCCAGCAGCCAAAGGGAGCTAAGGGCAAGCACTGAAGCTTTCTTT | CASSQRELRASTEAFF
TRBD2 | TRBJ2-1 | TRBV19 | few | TGTGCCAGTAGTCGATGGACTAGCGGGAGTTCGGTCAATGAGCAGTTCTTC | CASSRWTSGSSVNEQFF
. | TRBJ1-4 | TRBV7-2 | many | TGTGCCAGCAGCTTAAGTAGGGGGGCAAGGGAAAAACTGTTTTTT | CASSLSRGAREKLFF
TRBD1 | TRBJ2-2 | TRBV7-2 | few | TGTGCCAGCACCCTCCCGGGACAGGCCACCGGGGAGCTGTTTTTT | CASTLPGQATGELFF
TRBD1 | TRBJ1-4 | TRBV19 | . | TGTGCCAGTAGTGTCCCGGGACAGAGCGAAAAACTGTTTTTT | CASSVPGQSEKLFF
. | TRBJ2-3 | TRBV28 | many | TGTGCCAGCAGTTTAAGTGGAGGGGTCACAGATACGCAGTATTTT | CASSLSGGVTDTQYF
. | TRBJ2-7 | TRBV19 | few | TGTGCCAGTAGTATCGTGTGGGCCAGCTCCTACGAGCAGTACTTC | CASSIVWASSYEQYF
. | TRBJ2-5 | TRBV11-2 | many | TGTGCCAGCAGACTACAGGGCGGCGAAGAGACCCAGTACTTC | CASRLQGGEETQYF
. | TRBJ2-2 | TRBV5-1 | . | TGCGCCAGCAGCCAAGGGGGGACCTCAAACACCGGGGAGCTGTTTTTT | CASSQGGTSNTGELFF
TRBD2 | TRBJ2-5 | TRBV7-2 | many | TGTGCCAGCAGCTTACTAGCGGGAGGTTCGATCCGAGAGACCCAGTACTTC | CASSLLAGGSIRETQYF
. | TRBJ2-1 | TRBV14 | many | TGTGCCAGCAGCCAAGAGATTATGCGGGATAGCTGGGAGAGCAATGAGCAGTTCTTC | CASSQEIMRDSWESNEQFF